This record covers a single T cell receptor (beta chain). The T cells that were sequenced for TCR beta were CD8+ and CD4+ cells from blood. The source of the sample is a study of CD8 T cells in Susac syndrome. Random hexamers served to reverse transcribe about 0.45 to 1 ug RNA. TCR beta CDR3 was amplified by immunoSEQ covering 54 Vbeta and 13 Jbeta. TCRdb re-derived calls from the immunoSEQ multiplex PCR reads in MiXCR, one entry per CDR3 protein. Counted here are 150,000 to 200,000 distinct CDR3 sequences, 85% to 95% occurring once; the ten biggest clones make up 0.1%. Looked up from germline, CDR1 is SGDLS and CDR2 is YYNGEE. The CDR3 contains 16 residues. V was clipped by 0 bases and J by 4 bases; unmatched bases: 7.

The specimen was CD4+ T cells from PBMCs. The chain links TRBV9 to TRBJ2-3; TRBD1 matches at 8 bases. The sequence came from a human donor in good health. CDR3: CASSVAPQGVSDTQYF. CDR3 nucleotides: TGTGCCAGCAGCGTAGCTCCACAGGGGGTTTCAGATACGCAGTATTTT.